This TCR beta chain was retrieved from a study of blood T cell repertoires in COVID-19. The assay was immunoSEQ multiplex PCR, and TCRdb's table has in-frame clones only and misses some. This sample carries approximately 75,000 clones, around 74% of them seen once, and the ten largest clones take just over 2.5%. The germline V gene encodes CDR1 LGHNA and CDR2 YSLEER. Trimming took 4 bases from V and 7 from J; bases not matched to a gene: 12. This CDR3 has 17 residues. The receptor comes from a human donor with acute or convalescent COVID-19. The donor label of this sample is uncertain. Source material: peripheral blood. The chain couples TRBV4-3 to TRBJ2-1; 11 bases fit TRBD2. CDR3: CASSRQASGRPENEQFF. The DNA for the CDR3 is TGCGCCAGCAGCCGACAGGCTAGCGGGAGGCCCGAGAATGAGCAGTTCTTC.